Listed below are T cell receptor beta chains from one sample, sequenced in a study of CD8 T cells in Susac syndrome. MiXCR, applied by TCRdb to the immunoSEQ multiplex PCR reads, yields one record per CDR3 protein. The sample shows 150,000 to 200,000 distinct CDR3 sequences, 95% to 97% of them seen only once. Material for sequencing was CD4+ T cells from PBMCs. These receptors were collected from a human donor with Susac syndrome. Both conserved end residues are part of each CDR3. Each record gives: clone size, J gene, V gene, D gene, CDR3 DNA, CDR3 protein. D genes are given only for firm matches. Not every row has a clone size; where given, it reads once, few, many or a size class.

>-|TRBJ2-1|TRBV5-1|-
TGCGCCAGCGTGCTGGACAGTCCTAACAATGAGCAGTTCTTC
CASVLDSPNNEQFF
>-|TRBJ2-7|TRBV6-6|-
TGTGCCAGCAGTAAAGCCCCCGAGTCCTACGAGCAGTACTTC
CASSKAPESYEQYF
>-|TRBJ2-5|TRBV5-1|-
TGCGCCAGCACCCTGAGGGTGGAGGAGACCCAGTACTTC
CASTLRVEETQYF
>-|TRBJ1-1|TRBV9|-
TGTGCCAGCAGTAAAGATTTTTTGGCTGAAGCTTTCTTT
CASSKDFLAEAFF
>few|TRBJ2-5|TRBV5-8|TRBD1
TGTGCCAGCAGCTTTGGACAGGGGAAAGAGACCCAGTACTTC
CASSFGQGKETQYF
>-|TRBJ2-7|TRBV7-2|-
TGTGCCAGCAGCAGGTCGACGGGGTGGGACGAGCAGTACTTC
CASSRSTGWDEQYF
>-|TRBJ2-1|TRBV7-8|-
TGTGCCAGCAGCTTACTTGAGTATGAGCAGTTCTTC
CASSLLEYEQFF
>-|TRBJ1-6|TRBV27|TRBD1
TGTGCCAGCAGTTCGACAGGGATGGGGAATTCACCCCTCCACTTT
CASSSTGMGNSPLHF
>-|TRBJ1-5|TRBV7-9|TRBD1
TGTGCCAGCAGCTGGGAGGGACAGGGACCCCAGCATTTT
CASSWEGQGPQHF
>few|TRBJ1-5|TRBV7-8|-
TGTGCCAGCAGCTTAGCTGGGAACAATCAGCCCCAGCATTTT
CASSLAGNNQPQHF
>-|TRBJ2-2|TRBV27|TRBD1
TGTGCCAGCCGGGACAGCAACACCGGGGAGCTGTTTTTT
CASRDSNTGELFF
>-|TRBJ1-2|TRBV20-1|TRBD1
TGCAGTGCCTCCGCCGGGACAGCCTATGGCTACACCTTC
CSASAGTAYGYTF
>-|TRBJ2-2|TRBV27|-
TGTGCCAGCAGTTTATCCGCAGGGATGAACACCGGGGAGCTGTTTTTT
CASSLSAGMNTGELFF
>-|TRBJ2-7|TRBV30|-
TGTGCCTGGGGTAGCGGAGTTACCTACGAGCAGTACTTC
CAWGSGVTYEQYF
>-|TRBJ2-5|TRBV25-1|-
TGTGCCAGCAGTGCTCGGGACTGGTACCAAGAGACCCAGTACTTC
CASSARDWYQETQYF
>-|TRBJ2-1|TRBV29-1|-
TGCAGCGTGATACGGGGGTGGTCCTACAATGAGCAGTTCTTC
CSVIRGWSYNEQFF
>-|TRBJ2-5|TRBV7-2|TRBD2
TGTGCCAGCAGCTCGACGACGGGACTAGCGGGGCAAGAGACCCAGTACTTC
CASSSTTGLAGQETQYF
>-|TRBJ1-5|TRBV6-6|TRBD1
TGTGCCAGCAGTCTTACCCGACAGGGGGACCAGCCCCAGCATTTT
CASSLTRQGDQPQHF
>-|TRBJ2-5|TRBV29-1|-
TGCAGCGTTTATGCGATGGGAGAGACCCAGTACTTC
CSVYAMGETQYF
>-|TRBJ1-2|TRBV18|-
TGTGCCAGCTCACCAACAGCAGACAATTATGGCTACACCTTC
CASSPTADNYGYTF
>-|TRBJ1-2|TRBV27|-
TGTGCCAGCAGACCCTTCCTCGGGCCCGCATACCCTGAAAACTATGGCTACACCTTC
CASRPFLGPAYPENYGYTF
>-|TRBJ2-7|TRBV16|TRBD2
TGTGCCAGCAGCCGGGACTACTCCTACGAGCAGTACTTC
CASSRDYSYEQYF
>-|TRBJ2-1|TRBV29-1|-
TGCAGCGTGAACAGGAAATTCAACTACAATGAGCAGTTCTTC
CSVNRKFNYNEQFF
>-|TRBJ1-2|TRBV5-4|-
TGTGCCAGCAGCTTGAGTGCGGGAGGGGTCGTAGGCGGCTACACCTTC
CASSLSAGGVVGGYTF
>-|TRBJ2-7|TRBV7-2|-
TGTGCCAGCAGCTTAGAGGATGGCAGGTCCTACGAGCAGTACTTC
CASSLEDGRSYEQYF
>-|TRBJ2-7|TRBV4-3|-
TGCGCCAGCAGCCAAGAGACTAGCTCCTACGAGCAGTACTTC
CASSQETSSYEQYF
>-|TRBJ1-6|TRBV2|-
TGTGCCAGCAGTGAAGGGCAGGTAGTTTCACCCCTCCACTTT
CASSEGQVVSPLHF
>-|TRBJ2-6|TRBV24-1|-
TGTGCCACCAGTGATCGCGCAGTACCTGGGGCCAACGTCCTGACTTTC
CATSDRAVPGANVLTF
>-|TRBJ1-2|TRBV7-9|TRBD1
TGTGCCAGCAGCCCCCGGGACAGGGCTCCGGAGGGAGGCTACACCTTC
CASSPRDRAPEGGYTF
>-|TRBJ2-7|TRBV3-1|-
TGTGCCAGCAGCCAAGAAGACAGGAGCTACGAGCAGTACTTC
CASSQEDRSYEQYF
>once|TRBJ2-5|TRBV12-3/TRBV12-4|TRBD2
TGTGCCAGCAGTCCCGGGACTAGAAAGCAGGAGGCCCAGTACTTC
CASSPGTRKQEAQYF
>-|TRBJ2-3|TRBV5-1|-
TGCGCCAGCAGCCCGGGGAACCCTGGCACAGATACGCAGTATTTT
CASSPGNPGTDTQYF
>-|TRBJ1-5|TRBV12-3/TRBV12-4|TRBD1
TGTGCCAGCAGTTACGGACAGGGAGGACAGCCCCAGCATTTT
CASSYGQGGQPQHF
>few|TRBJ1-2|TRBV18|-
TGTGCCAGCAGCCCCGACAGAGACTATGGCTACACCTTC
CASSPDRDYGYTF
>-|TRBJ2-3|TRBV7-2|-
TGTGCCAGCAGCACGTCACAGGGCACAGATACGCAGTATTTT
CASSTSQGTDTQYF
>-|TRBJ1-2|TRBV12-3/TRBV12-4|-
TGTGCCAGCAGGGGAAACTTTGGGGGCTACACCTTC
CASRGNFGGYTF
>-|TRBJ2-5|TRBV29-1|TRBD1
TGCAGCGTTGAAGCCGGGACAGAAGAGGAGACCCAGTACTTC
CSVEAGTEEETQYF
>-|TRBJ2-5|TRBV6-2/TRBV6-3|-
TGTGCCACCAGAGCGGTAACCCAAGAGACCCAGTACTTC
CATRAVTQETQYF
>-|TRBJ1-1|TRBV29-1|TRBD1
TGCAGCGTGGTCCGGGACAGGAACACTGAAGCTTTCTTT
CSVVRDRNTEAFF
>-|TRBJ2-1|TRBV28|TRBD2
TGTGCCAGCAGTTTGGGGGGGGCCTACAATGAGCAGTTCTTC
CASSLGGAYNEQFF
>once|TRBJ2-5|TRBV29-1|-
TGCAGCGTTTCCTTTGGCGGAGAGACCCAGTACTTC
CSVSFGGETQYF
>-|TRBJ2-3|TRBV29-1|TRBD2
TGCAGCGTTGAATCTAGCGGGAGTCCAGATACGCAGTATTTT
CSVESSGSPDTQYF
>few|TRBJ2-3|TRBV7-9|TRBD2
TGTGCCAGCAGCTTTAGCGGGGCCGGCACAGATACGCAGTATTTT
CASSFSGAGTDTQYF
>-|TRBJ2-7|TRBV30|-
TGTGCCTGGAGCGGGGTCAGCGGCCCCTACGAGCAGTACTTC
CAWSGVSGPYEQYF
>-|TRBJ2-7|TRBV20-1|-
TGCAGTGCTACCCTAGCTGTCAGCTCCTACGAGCAGTACTTC
CSATLAVSSYEQYF